This TCR beta chain comes out of a study of beta chain features in type 1 diabetes. Study-wide findings and caveats: PCR might pick shorter templates more often, in the same way for patients and controls. It was among patients, rather than healthy donors, that naive, central memory and Treg TCRB repertoires appeared more similar. The study found moderately but significantly shorter TCRB CDR3s in all four CD4+ subsets of Type 1 diabetes patients.

A remark on this clone: Its antigen is still unknown.

V was pared by 3 bases and J by 9 bases, with 18 bases between. The CDR3 spans 15 residues. Per the germline V gene, CDR1 is MNHEY and CDR2 is SMNVEV (reference sequence). The authors reverse transcribed all of the isolated RNA, so sequencing captured expressed TCRB transcripts. About 3.6 million reads was the average for naive, central memory and regulatory T cell samples. Profiled with immunoSEQ multiplex PCR; TCRdb holds only in-frame clones, not every one. The table records about 700,000 clones, about an eighth of them present only once. This clonotype was sampled from a young man with type 1 diabetes. The sequenced sample was naive CD4+ T cells from blood. The genes are TRBV27 and TRBJ1-5; D perhaps matches TRBD1 (6 bases). The CDR3 protein is CASSLRALVGGPQHF. CDR3 nucleotide sequence: TGTGCCAGCAGTTTGAGGGCCCTCGTAGGGGGGCCCCAGCATTTT.